Below are 27 T cell receptor beta chains sequenced from a single sample in a study of technical replicates of blood from a handful of donors. Repertoires were generated with immunoSEQ multiplex PCR, while TCRdb's copy carries only in-frame clones and drops some. Of 70,000 or so clones listed, under 99% are singletons. Input material: T cells isolated from PBMCs. The receptors shown here come from a human donor in good health.

This chain joins TRBV25-1 and TRBJ2-1; D is undetermined. V was pared by 8 bases and J by 0 bases, with 20 bases between. Per germline, CDR1 MGHDK and CDR2 SYGVNS. The CDR3 is 17 amino acids. As DNA, the CDR3 is TGTGCCAGCTCGAACTTTTGGTCTGATCTCTCCTACAATGAGCAGTTCTTC. Translating gives CASSNFWSDLSYNEQFF.

The chain links TRBV18 to TRBJ2-2; TRBD1 aligns across 7 bases. The germline gives CDR1 KGHSH, CDR2 LQKENI. The V gene end was trimmed by 1 base and the J gene end by 0 bases; junction bases not matched to a gene: 8. This CDR3 has 18 residues. In DNA form, the CDR3 reads TGTGCCAGCTCACCACTCTCACATCAGGGGGCGAACACCGGGGAGCTGTTTTTT. Translated, it gives CASSPLSHQGANTGELFF.

The chain carries TRBV27 and TRBJ2-1; possible D gene TRBD2, 5 bases. Germline V gene data show CDR1 as MNHEY and CDR2 as SMNVEV (reference sequence). Trimming stripped 5 bases from V and 0 bases from J, with 8 bases between. The CDR3 consists of 14 residues. DNA of the CDR3: TGTGCCAGCAGTACACGGGGCTCCTACAATGAGCAGTTCTTC. Encoded protein: CASSTRGSYNEQFF.

The chain uses TRBV7-9 and TRBJ2-7; 11 positions agree with TRBD2. Germline trimming cut 7 bases from V and 6 bases from J; bases unmatched to any gene: 11. This CDR3 spans 15 amino acids. Germline V gene lookup returns CDR1 SEHNR and CDR2 FQNEAQ (reference sequence). Here the CDR3 reads CASTHSGRAVREQYF. The CDR3 nucleotides read TGTGCCAGCACCCATAGCGGGAGGGCCGTTCGCGAGCAGTACTTC. The full variable domain, in which reference TRBV7-9 and TRBJ2-7 provide the parts outside the CDR3, is DTGVSQNPRHKITKRGQNVTFRCDPISEHNRLYWYRQTLGQGPEFLTYFQNEAQLEKSRLLSDRFSAERPKGSFSTLEIQRTEQGDSAMYLCASTHSGRAVREQYFGPGTRLTVT.

The chain employs TRBV30 and TRBJ2-7; D gene unclear. Germline lookup yields CDR1 GTSNPN and CDR2 SVGIG (reference sequence). The ends were cut back, 0 bases at V and 4 bases at J, with 10 bases in the middle. The CDR3 consists of 13 residues. The CDR3 loop is CAWSVNRVYEQYF. Written as DNA, the CDR3 is TGTGCCTGGAGTGTAAACCGGGTATACGAGCAGTACTTC.

This clone was observed once. The rearrangement links TRBV7-9 to TRBJ2-7, with D unresolved. CDR3 length: 11 amino acids. Germline V gene data show CDR1 as SEHNR and CDR2 as FQNEAQ (reference sequence). V was trimmed by 3 bases and J by 3 bases, leaving 3 bases between them. CDR3 sequence: CASSFYYEQYF. The CDR3 region has the DNA TGTGCCAGCAGCTTTTACTACGAGCAGTACTTC.

This chain uses TRBV27 with TRBJ1-1; D possibly corresponds to TRBD1 (5 bases). In germline, CDR1 is MNHEY, CDR2 SMNVEV (reference sequence). The CDR3 spans 14 residues. V lost 4 bases and J lost 0, with 9 bases in between. The CDR3: CASSSGLLNTEAFF. For the CDR3, the DNA is TGTGCCAGCAGTTCGGGACTTCTGAACACTGAAGCTTTCTTT.

Concerning this clone: The sample contains more than one DNA sequence encoding this CDR3. The chain combines TRBV10-3 with TRBJ2-7; 8 bases match TRBD2. The V gene end was trimmed by 6 bases and the J gene end by 2 bases; junction bases not matched to a gene: 12. The length of the CDR3 is 16 residues. CDR1 is ENHRY, CDR2 SYGVKD, per germline. CDR3 DNA sequence: TGTGCCATCAGCGAGCTTAGCGGGAATAGCCCCTACGAGCAGTACTTC. The encoded protein is CAISELSGNSPYEQYF.

The CDR3 coding sequence is TGTGCCAGCAGTGTCCAAGGAGTAATTAGCAATCAGCCCCAGCATTTT. Translating it yields CASSVQGVISNQPQHF. The chain is built from TRBV28 and TRBJ1-5; D is ambiguous. This CDR3 contains 16 residues. V was trimmed by 5 bases and J by 0 bases, leaving 14 bases between them. CDR1 and CDR2 (germline): MDHEN, SYDVKM.

This clone was counted once. The chain carries TRBV6-5 and TRBJ1-2; the D is unclear. Germline lookup yields CDR1 MNHEY and CDR2 SVGAGI. The length of the CDR3 is 14 residues. Trimming removed 6 bases at V and 0 bases at J, with 11 bases between. CDR3 DNA sequence: TGTGCCAGCAGCCTTTCAGAAACTAACTATGGCTACACCTTC. Residues: CASSLSETNYGYTF.

The rearrangement uses TRBV4-1 and TRBJ2-7; TRBD1 agrees at 12 bases. The V gene end was trimmed by 4 bases and the J gene end by 4 bases; junction bases not matched to a gene: 5. From germline, CDR1 is MGHRA and CDR2 YSYEKL. There are 15 residues in the CDR3. CDR3 sequence reads: CASSPGQGAPYEQYF. The CDR3 DNA reads TGCGCCAGCAGCCCGGGACAGGGGGCGCCTTACGAGCAGTACTTC.

CDR3 DNA sequence: TGTGCCAGCAGAACGACAGGGGCCAATCAGCCCCAGCATTTT. Translated: CASRTTGANQPQHF. This rearrangement joins TRBV27 to TRBJ1-5, with 8 bases matching TRBD1. V lost 6 bases to trimming and J lost 3 bases; unmatched junction nucleotides: 4. The CDR3 totals 14 residues. Germline V CDR1 and CDR2: MNHEY, SMNVEV (reference sequence).

The chain combines TRBV7-6 with TRBJ2-6; the D gene is possibly TRBD1 (5 bases). Trimming took off 5 bases at V and 2 bases at J, with 16 bases between the two ends. The CDR3 runs to 17 residues. Germline values: CDR1 SGHVS, CDR2 FNYEAQ. The CDR3 is CASSPMEQVAGANVLTF. CDR3 nucleotides: TGTGCCAGCAGCCCCATGGAACAGGTTGCTGGGGCCAACGTCCTGACTTTC.

The chain has TRBV7-6 and TRBJ1-2; 9 bases align to TRBD1. The CDR3 spans 14 residues. In germline, CDR1 is SGHVS, CDR2 FNYEAQ. With 4 bases clipped from V and 6 bases from J, the junction kept 6 bases outside the gene matches. CDR3 sequence reads: CASSSRDRVNGYTF. The DNA for the CDR3 is TGTGCCAGCAGCTCCCGGGACAGGGTAAATGGCTACACCTTC.

This sequence joins TRBV14 and TRBJ1-1; D gene ambiguous. Trimming took 6 bases from V and 1 from J, leaving 9 bases between them. The CDR3 has 13 residues. Looked up from germline, CDR1 is SGHDN and CDR2 is FVKESK. The CDR3 sequence is CASREAGNTEAFF. The CDR3, as DNA: TGTGCCAGCAGGGAAGCGGGGAACACTGAAGCTTTCTTT.

V is TRBV7-8 and J is TRBJ1-1, with 9 bases matching TRBD1. The V and J ends lost 5 bases and 0 bases, in that order; junction bases with no gene match: 10. CDR3 length: 17 amino acids. Germline lookup yields CDR1 SGHVS and CDR2 FQNEAQ. The CDR3 DNA reads TGTGCCAGCAGCCCGGGACAGGGCGCCTTTCTGAACACTGAAGCTTTCTTT. Translation gives CASSPGQGAFLNTEAFF. Full variable domain (rest looked up from reference TRBV7-8 and TRBJ1-1): GAGVSQSPRYKVAKRGQDVALRCDPISGHVSLFWYQQALGQGPEFLTYFQNEAQLDKSGLPSDRFFAERPEGSVSTLKIQRTQQEDSAVYLCASSPGQGAFLNTEAFFGQGTRLTVV.

This chain joins TRBV11-3 and TRBJ1-1, with D uncertain. Trimming left V 5 bases short and J 10 bases short, with 20 bases between. CDR1 is SGHNT and CDR2 is YENEEA in the germline V gene. The CDR3 has 14 residues. CDR3 coding DNA: TGTGCCAGCAGCCAAACCTCGGGGAAGGACGGAGCTTTCTTT. It encodes CASSQTSGKDGAFF.

This sequence joins TRBV30 and TRBJ1-1; 8 bases align to TRBD1. The CDR3 is made up of 12 amino acids. Unmatched junction bases numbered 7, after V lost 7 bases and J lost 6 bases. The germline V gene encodes CDR1 GTSNPN and CDR2 SVGIG (reference sequence). CDR3 sequence: CASDRVGAEAFF. The DNA for the CDR3 is TGTGCCTCGGACAGGGTAGGTGCTGAAGCTTTCTTT. Based on the CDR3 plus reference TRBV30 and TRBJ1-1, the full variable domain is SQTIHQWPATLVQPVGSPLSLECTVEGTSNPNLYWYRQAAGRGLQLLFYSVGIGQISSEVPQNLSASRPQDRQFILSSKKLLLSDSGFYLCASDRVGAEAFFGQGTRLTVV.

The rearrangement joins TRBV6-5 to TRBJ2-1; a weak D match, TRBD1 (6 bases). Germline CDR1 MNHEY, CDR2 SVGAGI. This CDR3 is built from 15 residues. V was shortened by 3 bases and J by 2 bases, with 11 bases between the two germline ends. CDR3 region: CASSYGTRTYNEQFF. DNA of the CDR3: TGTGCCAGCAGTTATGGGACAAGAACCTACAATGAGCAGTTCTTC.

J is TRBJ2-7 and V is TRBV6-5; TRBD2 matches 7 bases. CDR1 MNHEY and CDR2 SVGAGI come from the germline V gene. With 1 base clipped from V and 2 bases from J, the junction kept 8 bases outside the gene matches. This CDR3 has 16 residues. In nucleotides, the CDR3 is TGTGCCAGCAGTTACTACAGTCTAGCGGCTGCCTACGAGCAGTACTTC. Its translation is CASSYYSLAAAYEQYF.

This clone was detected only once. The chain joins TRBV2 to TRBJ2-7; 8 bases match TRBD1. J gave up 3 bases and V 4 bases, and 8 bases lay outside the gene matches. CDR1 SNHLY and CDR2 FYNNEI come from the germline V gene. The CDR3 contains 15 residues. The CDR3 DNA sequence: TGTGCCAGCAGTGGGGGGACAGGAGGGCACTACGAGCAGTACTTC. As protein: CASSGGTGGHYEQYF.

V usage is TRBV27 and J usage is TRBJ2-5, with 10 bases matching TRBD2. This CDR3 has 14 amino acids. Trimming cost V 4 bases and J 4 bases; bases outside gene matches: 3. CDR1 and CDR2 from the germline V gene are MNHEY and SMNVEV (reference sequence). The DNA for the CDR3 is TGTGCCAGCAGTTGGGGACTAGCGCGAGAGACCCAGTACTTC. It encodes CASSWGLARETQYF.

This chain joins TRBV29-1 and TRBJ2-7, with TRBD1 matching over 9 bases. The V segment lost 6 bases and the J segment 3 bases; nucleotides outside the gene matches: 9. This CDR3 is built from 14 residues. Germline loops: CDR1 SQVTM, CDR2 ANQGSEA. The CDR3 sequence: CSVTQGAYLYEQYF. Here the CDR3 DNA reads TGCAGCGTCACACAGGGGGCTTACCTCTACGAGCAGTACTTC.

The chain is built from TRBV6-5 and TRBJ2-7; D unresolved. Germline V lookup: CDR1 MNHEY, CDR2 SVGAGI. The CDR3 has 14 amino acids. Trimming left V 0 bases short and J 2 bases short, with 8 bases between. Here the CDR3 DNA reads TGTGCCAGCAGTTACTCGACAACTCCCTACGAGCAGTACTTC. Amino acid sequence: CASSYSTTPYEQYF.

The chain's CDR3 is CASSGGRYEQYF. The CDR3 region has the DNA TGTGCCAGCAGCGGTGGGCGCTACGAGCAGTACTTC. The rearrangement uses TRBV13 and TRBJ2-7; D unclear. CDR1 and CDR2 from the germline V gene are PRHDT and FYEKMQ (reference sequence). The CDR3 loop spans 12 amino acids. Trimming removed 5 bases at V and 3 bases at J, with 8 bases between.

The chain couples TRBV27 to TRBJ2-5, with a tentative D call TRBD1 (7 bases). The germline V gene encodes CDR1 MNHEY and CDR2 SMNVEV (reference sequence). V gave up 8 bases and J gave up 5 bases, with 18 bases separating them. The CDR3 has 14 amino acids. Here the CDR3 reads CASGIDREAETQYF. CDR3 bases: TGTGCCAGCGGTATAGACAGGGAGGCTGAGACCCAGTACTTC.

This chain joins TRBV13 and TRBJ2-1; 11 bases map to TRBD2. The CDR3 sequence is 15 residues long. Germline V CDR1 and CDR2: PRHDT, FYEKMQ (reference sequence). V trimming: 4 bases; J trimming: 9 bases; junction bases outside the gene matches: 8. The CDR3 loop is CASSSVRLAGIEQFF. In DNA form, the CDR3 reads TGTGCCAGCAGCTCCGTAAGACTAGCGGGAATTGAGCAGTTCTTC.